These T cell receptor beta chains were read from a single sample in a study of Graves' ophthalmopathy and Graves' hyperthyroidism. TCRdb re-called the multiplex PCR reads through MiXCR, storing one row per CDR3 protein. Found here are around 1,200,000 distinct CDR3 sequences, around a third of them singletons; the top ten hold approximately 12%. Sequencing input: peripheral blood or thyroid tissue (not recorded which). The receptors here all came from an adult man with Graves' hyperthyroidism. Each CDR3 is given with its conserved first and last residue. The order of the fields is V gene, D gene, J gene, clone size, CDR3 protein, CDR3 DNA. The D gene is left open where the match is weak. Not all rows give a size; the values are once, few, many and, for expanded clones, a class.

TRBV7-2	.	TRBJ1-2	.	CASSPRGGTHGYTF	TGTGCCAGCAGCCCCCGGGGAGGGACCCATGGCTACACCTTC
TRBV6-6	.	TRBJ1-4	.	CASFIQPGFATNEKLFF	TGTGCCAGCTTCATCCAACCCGGTTTTGCAACTAATGAAAAACTGTTTTTT
TRBV29-1	.	TRBJ1-3	many	CSATGGNGNTIYF	TGCAGCGCGACCGGGGGTAACGGAAACACCATATATTTT
TRBV4-1	.	TRBJ1-3	few	CASSLTRAGSSGNTIYF	TGCGCCAGCAGCCTAACCCGGGCAGGGTCCTCTGGAAACACCATATATTTT
TRBV7-2	.	TRBJ1-1	few	CASSQDLQESNTEAFF	TGCGCCAGCAGCCAAGATTTGCAGGAGTCGAACACTGAAGCTTTCTTT
TRBV6-6	.	TRBJ1-6	.	CASNRQASGYNSPLHF	TGTGCCAGCAACCGACAGGCCTCCGGATATAATTCACCCCTCCACTTT
TRBV6-5	.	TRBJ1-5	.	CASKPQGASNQPQHF	TGTGCCAGCAAGCCTCAGGGTGCCAGCAATCAGCCCCAGCATTTT
TRBV20-1	TRBD1	TRBJ1-2	.	CGARKIGQEGYGYTF	TGCGGTGCTAGAAAAATCGGACAGGAGGGCTATGGCTACACCTTC
TRBV25-1	.	TRBJ2-1	.	CASNLPGRDEQFF	TGTGCCAGCAACCTCCCTGGACGCGATGAGCAGTTCTTC
TRBV20-1	TRBD1	TRBJ1-2	few	CSADRGRNYGYTF	TGCAGTGCTGACAGGGGGAGGAACTATGGCTACACCTTC
TRBV19	.	TRBJ1-5	many	CATSTRGRDGGIRRPQHF	TGTGCCACTAGTACGAGGGGCCGGGACGGAGGGATCCGTAGGCCCCAGCATTTT
TRBV24-1	.	TRBJ1-5	.	CATSGGPPRGEQPQHF	TGTGCCACCAGTGGTGGACCACCTCGGGGCGAGCAGCCCCAGCATTTT
TRBV10-3	.	TRBJ2-7	.	CATRDLMHGEQYF	TGTGCCACACGGGACCTCATGCACGGCGAGCAGTACTTC
TRBV30	TRBD2	TRBJ2-5	many	CAWSGKGLAGKETQYF	TGTGCCTGGAGTGGCAAGGGACTAGCGGGAAAAGAGACCCAGTACTTC
TRBV25-1	TRBD2	TRBJ2-1	.	CAIGGEAYNEQFF	TGTGCAATCGGGGGGGAAGCCTACAATGAGCAGTTCTTC
TRBV5-1	.	TRBJ1-1	many	CASSLAWVNTEAFF	TGCGCCAGCAGCTTGGCCTGGGTGAACACTGAAGCTTTCTTT
TRBV20-1	.	TRBJ1-6	few	CSARPDSSSYNSPLHF	TGCAGTGCTAGACCAGACTCAAGCTCCTATAATTCACCCCTCCACTTT
TRBV29-1	.	TRBJ1-5	.	CSAGKDTF	TGCAGCGCAGGAAAGGACACGTTT
TRBV4-3	TRBD1	TRBJ1-2	many	CASSQDQGQGYGYTF	TGCGCCAGCAGCCAAGATCAGGGACAGGGATATGGCTACACCTTC
TRBV7-2	.	TRBJ1-1	.	CASSLRQVALNTEAFF	TGTGCCAGCAGCCTACGACAGGTCGCACTGAACACTGAAGCTTTCTTT
TRBV20-1	.	TRBJ1-1	many	CSAKTAANTEAFF	TGCAGTGCTAAAACAGCAGCGAACACTGAAGCTTTCTTT
TRBV7-9	TRBD1	TRBJ2-7	.	CASSFARTGVNWEYF	TGTGCCAGCAGCTTCGCCCGGACAGGGGTGAATTGGGAGTACTTC
TRBV20-1	.	TRBJ1-5	few	CSASDTGSNQPQHF	TGCAGTGCTAGTGATACAGGGAGCAATCAGCCCCAGCATTTT
TRBV2	.	TRBJ1-2	.	CARARALGSLGYTF	TGTGCCAGGGCGAGAGCCTTGGGGAGCTTAGGGTACACCTTC
TRBV10-2	TRBD1	TRBJ1-2	few	CASSEPDREPSDGYTF	TGCGCCAGCAGTGAGCCGGACAGGGAACCTTCGGATGGCTACACCTTC
TRBV6-5	TRBD1	TRBJ1-6	once	CASTTGGTGYNSPLHF	TGTGCCAGCACAACGGGCGGGACAGGGTATAATTCACCCCTCCACTTT
TRBV6-2/TRBV6-3	.	TRBJ2-7	.	CASSSRTRMVYEQYF	TGTGCCAGCAGTTCCCGGACAAGAATGGTGTACGAGCAGTACTTC
TRBV10-3	TRBD1	TRBJ2-5	many	CAISLTGYQETQYF	TGTGCCATCAGTTTGACAGGGTATCAAGAGACCCAGTACTTC
TRBV10-3	.	TRBJ1-2	.	CASSPDWQNYGYTF	TGTGCCAGCAGTCCCGATTGGCAGAACTATGGCTACACCTTC
TRBV12-3/TRBV12-4	.	TRBJ2-5	.	CASSNGQSQYF	TGTGCCAGCAGTAACGGACAGTCCCAGTACTTC
TRBV15	.	TRBJ2-5	.	CATSSGSVETQYF	TGTGCCACCAGCAGCGGGAGTGTGGAGACCCAGTACTTC
TRBV20-1	TRBD2	TRBJ2-7	many	CSATRTSGVSYEQYF	TGCAGTGCTACGCGGACTAGCGGGGTCTCCTACGAGCAGTACTTC
TRBV15	.	TRBJ2-5	.	CATRGGMETQYF	TGTGCCACGAGAGGAGGCATGGAGACCCAGTACTTC
TRBV29-1	.	TRBJ2-2	.	CSVGGRDNTGELFF	TGCAGCGTTGGAGGCAGGGACAACACCGGGGAGCTGTTTTTT
TRBV4-3	.	TRBJ1-2	many	CASSQDGQSNYGYTF	TGCGCCAGCAGCCAAGACGGACAGTCTAACTATGGCTACACCTTC
TRBV7-9	.	TRBJ1-6	few	CASSSLAGAGNSPLHF	TGTGCCAGCAGCTCACTAGCAGGGGCGGGGAATTCACCCCTCCACTTT
TRBV10-3	.	TRBJ1-5	few	CASSASDSGLSNQPQHF	TGTGCCAGCAGTGCCTCGGACAGCGGACTTAGCAATCAGCCCCAGCATTTT
TRBV24-1	.	TRBJ2-1	.	CATSVSDTGNEQFF	TGTGCCACCAGTGTTAGTGACACTGGCAATGAGCAGTTCTTC
TRBV10-2	.	TRBJ2-7	.	CASRSSGTGTYEQYF	TGTGCCAGTAGAAGTAGCGGGACAGGCACCTACGAGCAGTACTTC